Detailed here is one T cell receptor (beta chain). Its antigen is not identified. The record originates from a study of cytomegalovirus exposure and HLA in healthy donors. General study findings and limits: TCR beta chains associated with HLA were, in a later analysis, more clonally expanded than equally common others. DRB1 had the most TCR associations and HLA-C the fewest, a later analysis found, with rates varying by HLA locus.

V lost 5 bases and J lost 1; bases outside the gene matches: 5. The CDR3 has 15 residues. Germline values: CDR1 SGHVT, CDR2 SQSDAQ. Each donor was healthy, and each was a bone marrow donor. PCR primers comprised 60 Vbeta and 13 Jbeta primers. Only in-frame clones appear in the TCRdb table, and some are missing; sequencing was by immunoSEQ multiplex PCR. Of 180,000 or so clones in the sample, roughly 74% were seen once. The clonotype comes from a middle-aged woman in good health and CMV-seropositive. The V gene is TRBV7-4, the J gene TRBJ2-4; the match to TRBD2 covers 7 bases. The sequencing sample was made of PBMCs. The CDR3 spells CASSGGVGAKNIQYF. CDR3 bases: TGTGCCAGCAGCGGGGGGGTTGGGGCCAAAAACATTCAGTACTTC.